The 3 T cell receptor beta chains listed next were all sequenced from one sample in a study of vaccination and CD4 T cells after COVID-19. The assay that was used to sequence DNA from cultured CD4+ T cells was the Oncomine TCR Beta short-read assay. Using its own MiXCR run on the PCR reads, TCRdb lists one record per CDR3 protein. Here the sample spans 17,000 or so distinct CDR3 sequences, under 45% being singletons. These receptors have no known antigen. Treatment in this sample: 10-day PBMC culture with coronavirus spike peptide pools or control peptides (ViraFEST assay). The source was CD4+ T cells from blood, cultured in vitro, collected before SARS-CoV-2 vaccination. Receptor source: a human donor who had recovered from COVID-19.

This clonotype came up a few times. The chain links TRBV20-1 to TRBJ1-6; D is uncertain. The V end lost 5 bases, the J end lost 8 bases, and 16 bases lay between the germline ends. The CDR3 length is 14 residues. Germline V gene data show CDR1 as DFQATT and CDR2 as SNEGSKA (reference sequence). CDR3 DNA sequence: TGCAGTGCTTTCGGAATGGCAGGTTATTCACCCCTCCACTTT. It encodes CSAFGMAGYSPLHF.

The rearrangement joins TRBV7-9 to TRBJ1-3; D remains ambiguous. The germline V and J ends were trimmed by 5 bases and 4 bases, with 12 bases remaining between them. The CDR3 runs 14 residues. Germline loops: CDR1 SEHNR, CDR2 FQNEAQ (reference sequence). CDR3 DNA sequence: TGTGCCAGCAGCACCCAATCGGAGGGAAACACCATATATTTT. Encoded protein: CASSTQSEGNTIYF.

The V gene is TRBV24-1, the J gene TRBJ2-7; 9 bases are a match to TRBD2. J lost 3 bases, V lost 2 bases, and 10 bases had no gene match. This CDR3 spans 17 amino acids. Germline V gene sequence: CDR1 KGHDR, CDR2 SFDVKD. The CDR3 bases are TGTGCCACCAGTGATTCGGGCGGCGGCGGGAGGGTCTACGAGCAGTACTTC. It codes for CATSDSGGGGRVYEQYF.